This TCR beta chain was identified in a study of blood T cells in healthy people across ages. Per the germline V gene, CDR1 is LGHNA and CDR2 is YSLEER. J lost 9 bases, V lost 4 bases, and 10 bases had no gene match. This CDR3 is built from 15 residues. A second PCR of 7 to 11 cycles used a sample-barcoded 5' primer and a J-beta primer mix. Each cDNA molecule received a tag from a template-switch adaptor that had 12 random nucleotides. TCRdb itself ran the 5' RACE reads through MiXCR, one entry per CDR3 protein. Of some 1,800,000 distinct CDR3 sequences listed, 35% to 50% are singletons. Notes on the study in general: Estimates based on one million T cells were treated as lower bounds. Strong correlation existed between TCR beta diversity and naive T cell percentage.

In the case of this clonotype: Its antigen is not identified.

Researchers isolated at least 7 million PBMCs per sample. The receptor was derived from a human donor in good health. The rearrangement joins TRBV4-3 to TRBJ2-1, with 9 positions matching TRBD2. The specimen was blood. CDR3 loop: CASSLRGSGGSEQFF. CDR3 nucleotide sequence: TGCGCCAGCAGCCTGAGGGGTAGCGGGGGTAGTGAGCAGTTCTTC.